A selection of T cell receptor beta chains follows, all from one sample in a study of vaccination and CD4 T cells after COVID-19. The antigens these receptors bind are not known. TCRdb processed the PCR reads anew with MiXCR; each CDR3 protein has one entry. The sample carries approximately 16,000 distinct CDR3 sequences, about 52% recorded once. Sequencing was performed on CD4+ T cells from blood, cultured in vitro, taken before SARS-CoV-2 vaccination. The receptor source for this set is a human donor who had recovered from COVID-19. The conserved cysteine and the conserved F or W are not part of the CDR3 here. D genes are given only for firm matches.

.,TRBV28,ASSLPSVYGYT
TRBD1,TRBV6-1,ASSERTGGRSSEAF
.,TRBV6-1,ASSDPRGLERDQETQY
.,TRBV7-9,ASSPSGLTNEKLF
TRBD1,TRBV27,ASSPLDRNNQPQH
.,TRBV7-8,ASTKETQY
.,TRBV6-1,ASTKMASTDTQY
.,TRBV24-1,ATSESGSSSYNEQF
TRBD1,TRBV6-2/TRBV6-3,ASSRPGTGYNTEAF
TRBD1,TRBV5-1,ASSPRVGQGDTEAF
.,TRBV28,ASSLSPGTQY
.,TRBV7-3,ASSLRPGLETQY
TRBD1,TRBV18,ASSPDRGGNQPQH
.,TRBV20-1,SARIRQETQY
.,TRBV19,ASSNPHLNTEAF
.,TRBV27,ASSRDGRDNSPLH
.,TRBV7-2,ASSLGPAGAF